What follows are 30 T cell receptor beta chains derived from one specimen sequenced in a study of metastatic and nonmetastatic thyroid tumors. TCRdb reassembled clones from the PCR reads with MiXCR. The sample carries roughly 55,000 clones, about a sixth recorded once. No treatment had been given to any patient before thyroid surgery. Sequencing was performed on blood. All receptors derive from a male donor with papillary thyroid cancer or a benign thyroid nodule (not recorded which). Some clones in this sample may be carry-over from other donors' samples.

There are a few counts of this clone. A much bigger clone sits one base away, suggesting this may be a read error. This chain joins TRBV5-1 and TRBJ2-3, with 7 bases that match TRBD2. Unmatched junction bases numbered 5, after V lost 1 base and J lost 0 bases. The CDR3 is made up of 16 amino acids. Germline-derived CDR1 and CDR2 are SGHRS and YFSETQ. The CDR3 nucleotides are TGCGCCAGCAGCTTGTGGGGGGGATCTAGCACAGATACGCAGTATTTT. Protein sequence: CASSLWGGSSTDTQYF.

This clone was counted ten times or more. The rearrangement links TRBV7-8 to TRBJ2-3; TRBD2 matches at 7 bases. There are 14 residues in the CDR3. With V trimmed by 7 bases and J by 3 bases, 7 bases remained unmatched. Germline assignment: CDR1 SGHVS and CDR2 FQNEAQ. CDR3 loop: CASNRASGTDTQYF. The CDR3 bases are TGTGCCAGCAATAGGGCTAGCGGAACAGATACGCAGTATTTT.

Ten or more counts support this clone. V usage is TRBV7-2 and J usage is TRBJ2-2; 7 nucleotides line up with TRBD2. Germline-derived CDR1 and CDR2 are SGHTA and FQGNSA. The CDR3 is 13 residues long. The V gene end was trimmed by 4 bases and the J gene end by 6 bases; junction bases not matched to a gene: 2. Here the CDR3 reads CASSYAGAGELFF. CDR3 DNA: TGTGCCAGCAGCTACGCGGGAGCCGGGGAGCTGTTTTTT. Filled out from reference TRBV7-2 and TRBJ2-2, the complete variable domain reads GAGVSQSPSNKVTEKGKDVELRCDPISGHTALYWYRQSLGQGLEFLIYFQGNSAPDKSGLPSDRFSAERTGGSVSTLTIQRTQQEDSAVYLCASSYAGAGELFFGEGSRLTVL.

This clone was seen at least ten times. V and J are TRBV14 and TRBJ1-2; D is perhaps TRBD1 (5 bases). The V gene's germline CDR1 is SGHDN and CDR2 FVKESK. The CDR3 loop spans 15 amino acids. Trimming shortened V by 0 bases and J by 4 bases, and 12 bases separated the two germline ends. CDR3 residues: CASSQDGGVGYGYTF. For the CDR3, the DNA is TGTGCCAGCAGCCAAGATGGGGGGGTCGGCTATGGCTACACCTTC.

This clone was detected ten times or more. This chain joins TRBV29-1 and TRBJ2-5, with D hard to call. Trimming removed 1 base at V and 9 bases at J, with 9 bases between. CDR3 length: 11 residues. Germline-derived CDR1 and CDR2 are SQVTM and ANQGSEA. CDR3 bases: TGCAGCGTTGAAGCTCTTATGGCCCAGTACTTC. Amino acid sequence: CSVEALMAQYF.

This clone was counted many times. This chain links TRBV6-5 with TRBJ2-7, with D unresolved. Germline V gene sequence: CDR1 MNHEY, CDR2 SVGAGI. This CDR3 is 13 amino acids long. Deletions cut 0 bases from V and 0 bases from J, with 3 bases between. CDR3 amino acids: CASSYSSSYEQYF. CDR3 DNA: TGTGCCAGCAGTTACTCAAGCTCCTACGAGCAGTACTTC.

This clone was seen repeatedly, ten times or more. The chain recombines TRBV7-6 with TRBJ2-1; D is possibly TRBD1 (6 bases). The CDR3 extends over 15 amino acids. Germline CDR1 SGHVS, CDR2 FNYEAQ. With 6 bases removed from V and 4 bases from J, the gap between germline ends came to 16 bases. CDR3 coding DNA: TGTGCCAGCAGTGCGGACAGCCATCAATACAATGAGCAGTTCTTC. The encoded protein is CASSADSHQYNEQFF.

This clone was observed a handful of times. A much more abundant neighbour one base away suggests this may be a read error. The rearrangement uses TRBV14 and TRBJ2-2; perhaps D is TRBD1 or TRBD2 (5 bases each). CDR3 length: 16 residues. Germline loops: CDR1 SGHDN, CDR2 FVKESK. The V end was cut by 2 bases, the J end by 4 bases, with 14 bases between. CDR3 residues: CASSQCWGILTGELFF. For the CDR3, the DNA is TGTGCCAGCAGCCAATGCTGGGGGATTCTCACCGGGGAGCTGTTTTTT. Based on the CDR3 plus reference TRBV14 and TRBJ2-2, the full variable domain is EAGVTQFPSHSVIEKGQTVTLRCDPISGHDNLYWYRRVMGKEIKFLLHFVKESKQDESGMPNNRFLAERTGGTYSTLKVQPAELEDSGVYFCASSQCWGILTGELFFGEGSRLTVL.

This clone was seen repeatedly, ten times or more. Written as DNA, the CDR3 is TGTGCCAGCAGCGTAGGGGTGGGGGGTCTCTACAATGAGCAGTTCTTC. It is translated as CASSVGVGGLYNEQFF. V is TRBV9 and J is TRBJ2-1, with D perhaps TRBD2 (6 bases). V was trimmed by 0 bases and J by 3 bases, leaving 13 bases between them. The CDR3 sequence is 16 residues long. CDR1 SGDLS and CDR2 YYNGEE come from the germline V gene.

This clone was counted many times. The V and J genes are TRBV10-3 and TRBJ1-6, with D maybe TRBD1 (5 bases). Trimming pared 4 bases from V and 5 bases from J, leaving 12 bases between. The V gene's germline CDR1 is ENHRY and CDR2 SYGVKD. The CDR3 is 15 amino acids. The CDR3 is CAISVAGQNNSPLHF. The CDR3, as DNA: TGTGCCATCAGTGTGGCTGGACAAAATAATTCACCCCTCCACTTT.

This clone was recorded at least ten times. V usage is TRBV28 and J usage is TRBJ1-5, with unresolved D. Trimming stripped 1 base from V and 4 bases from J, with 17 bases between. Germline CDR1 reads MDHEN; CDR2 reads SYDVKM. The CDR3 sequence is 17 residues long. The CDR3 sequence is CASSLLGTGYGNQPQHF. CDR3 nucleotide sequence: TGTGCCAGCAGTTTATTAGGCACCGGATATGGAAATCAGCCCCAGCATTTT.

Details on this clone: Its ends do not fully match the called genes, so a read error is possible. The chain has TRBV20-1 and TRBJ2-3; TRBD2 might be the D (7 bases). Germline V gene data show CDR1 as DFQATT and CDR2 as SNEGSKA (reference sequence). This CDR3 is built from 19 residues. The CDR3 DNA is TGCAGTGCTAGCGGGGGCCCACCGGGAGGAAGTCTGTATGAAGATACGCAGTATTTC. Its translation is CSASGGPPGGSLYEDTQYF.

This clone was detected ten times or more. The V and J genes are TRBV19 and TRBJ2-7; TRBD2 is a possible D gene (5 bases). Trimming cost V 9 bases and J 4 bases, with 19 bases left between them. CDR1 and CDR2 from the germline V gene are LNHDA and SQIVND (reference sequence). The CDR3 is made up of 14 amino acids. This CDR3 is CASPRESNQYEQYV. CDR3 in DNA: TGTGCCAGCCCCCGGGAATCAAACCAGTACGAGCAGTACGTC.

This clone was seen repeatedly, ten times or more. This sample also contains other DNA sequences that code for the same CDR3. V gene TRBV2 combines with J gene TRBJ2-2; D remains ambiguous. Germline V gene sequence: CDR1 SNHLY, CDR2 FYNNEI. V was shortened by 4 bases and J by 0 bases, with 9 bases between the two germline ends. The CDR3 is 15 amino acids. The CDR3, as DNA: TGTGCCAGCAGTGCGGAGACGGCGAACACCGGGGAGCTGTTTTTT. This codes for CASSAETANTGELFF.

This clone has ten or more counts. In DNA, the CDR3 is TGTGCCAGCAGCCCCGGGACAGGCCCCTACGAGCAGTACTTC. This codes for CASSPGTGPYEQYF. The chain links TRBV13 to TRBJ2-7, with TRBD1 matching 8 bases. Trimming cost V 5 bases and J 2 bases; bases outside gene matches: 5. Germline V CDR1 and CDR2: PRHDT, FYEKMQ (reference sequence). The CDR3 has 14 residues. Full variable domain (missing parts from reference TRBV13 and TRBJ2-7): AAGVIQSPRHLIKEKRETATLKCYPIPRHDTVYWYQQGPGQDPQFLISFYEKMQSDKGSIPDRFSAQQFSDYHSELNMSSLELGDSALYFCASSPGTGPYEQYFGPGTRLTVT.

In its sample, this clone was seen a few times. The chain links TRBV6-1 to TRBJ1-1, with D possibly matching TRBD1 (5 bases). V gave up 8 bases and J gave up 1 base, with 11 bases separating them. This CDR3 has 13 amino acids. Looked up from germline, CDR1 is MNHNS and CDR2 is SASEGT. In DNA form, the CDR3 reads TGTGCCAGCCGGCAGGGAGCGAACACTGAAGCTTTCTTT. Translated, it gives CASRQGANTEAFF.

Many counts were recorded for this clone. This sample includes further DNA sequences coding for the same CDR3. The chain has TRBV3-1 and TRBJ2-1; 8 bases are a match to TRBD2. Germline-derived CDR1 and CDR2 are LGHDT and YNNKEL (reference sequence). The CDR3 length is 17 residues. The V segment lost 0 bases and the J segment 4 bases; nucleotides outside the gene matches: 8. The CDR3 region has the DNA TGTGCCAGCAGCCAAGAAGGGTTAGCGGGGACGTACAATGAGCAGTTCTTC. Translation gives CASSQEGLAGTYNEQFF.

The sample holds a few counts of this clone. The chain joins TRBV10-1 to TRBJ1-1; D is unclear. V was pared by 0 bases and J by 5 bases, with 7 bases between. There are 13 residues in the CDR3. Germline V gene sequence: CDR1 WNHNN, CDR2 SYGVQD (reference sequence). For the CDR3, the DNA is TGCGCCAGCAGTGAGTCTGAGGGTACTGAAGCTTTCTTT. Its protein product is CASSESEGTEAFF.

This clone was seen only once. This may come from a read error, since a much larger clone is one base off. Other DNA sequences in the same sample also yield this CDR3. This chain uses TRBV3-1 with TRBJ1-1, with unresolved D. Germline CDR1 reads LGHDT; CDR2 reads YNNKEL (reference sequence). The CDR3 contains 14 residues. CDR3 region: CASSHGTGNAEAFF. DNA for the CDR3: TGTGCCAGCAGCCACGGTACGGGGAACGCTGAAGCTTTCTTT.

In its sample, this clone was seen many times. V and J are TRBV4-1 and TRBJ2-2, with TRBD1 identical over 9 bases. CDR1 MGHRA and CDR2 YSYEKL come from the germline V gene. V shed 6 bases and J 2 bases; nucleotides not matched to a gene: 7. This CDR3 is 16 amino acids long. CDR3 region: CASSQPGQGNTGELFF. DNA of the CDR3: TGCGCCAGCAGTCAACCGGGACAGGGAAACACCGGGGAGCTGTTTTTT.

At least ten counts were recorded for this clone. The sample contains more than one DNA sequence encoding this CDR3. The V and J genes are TRBV4-3 and TRBJ1-2; D may be TRBD1 (6 bases). The CDR3 sequence is 15 residues long. The germline V and J ends were trimmed by 0 bases and 4 bases, with 12 bases remaining between them. Germline assignment: CDR1 LGHNA and CDR2 YSLEER. For the CDR3, the DNA is TGCGCCAGCAGCCAAGACCGGACAGCAAGCTATGGCTACACCTTC. This sequence encodes CASSQDRTASYGYTF.

This clone appeared many times. The J gene is TRBJ2-2, the V gene TRBV5-1; D is ambiguous. Germline loops: CDR1 SGHRS, CDR2 YFSETQ. The CDR3 runs to 15 residues. Trimming pared 4 bases from V and 1 base from J, leaving 11 bases between. This chain's CDR3 is CASSLSGENTGELFF. The CDR3 coding sequence is TGCGCCAGCAGCCTGTCTGGGGAGAACACCGGGGAGCTGTTTTTT.

This clone was recorded many times. The rearrangement joins TRBV6-1 to TRBJ2-1; possibly TRBD2 for D (5 bases). V was cut by 4 bases and J by 8 bases, with 15 bases left in between. The germline gives CDR1 MNHNS, CDR2 SASEGT. The CDR3 runs 14 residues. CDR3 in amino acids: CASSVDLVRDEQFF. CDR3 DNA: TGTGCCAGCAGTGTGGACCTTGTGAGGGATGAGCAGTTCTTC.

This clone was counted ten times or more. The rearrangement joins TRBV19 to TRBJ1-3; D remains unclear. V shed 6 bases and J shed 0 bases, with 9 bases lying between them. The CDR3 totals 14 residues. Germline V gene sequence: CDR1 LNHDA, CDR2 SQIVND (reference sequence). The CDR3 DNA reads as TGTGCCAGTAGACAGAGCTACTCTGGAAACACCATATATTTT. Residues: CASRQSYSGNTIYF.

This clone is medium-sized by share. Other DNA sequences in this sample translate to the same CDR3. The chain combines TRBV30 with TRBJ1-6; 7 bases map to TRBD1. V trimming: 0 bases; J trimming: 9 bases; junction bases outside the gene matches: 5. CDR1 is GTSNPN, CDR2 SVGIG, per germline (reference sequence). There are 14 residues in the CDR3. CDR3 sequence reads: CAWSVQGGSSPLHF. In nucleotides, the CDR3 is TGTGCCTGGAGTGTACAAGGGGGCAGTTCACCCCTCCACTTT.

A few counts support this clone. The genes are TRBV6-2 or TRBV6-3 and TRBJ1-5, with D uncertain. Near its end, the DNA agrees better with TRBJ2-3, so the J call may be wrong. In germline, CDR1 is MNHEY, CDR2 SVGEGT. CDR3 length equals 17 residues. CDR3 sequence reads: CASSYSLGECSNQPQYF. DNA of the CDR3: TGTGCCAGCAGTTACTCCCTCGGTGAGTGTAGCAATCAGCCCCAGTATTTT.

V gene TRBV27 combines with J gene TRBJ1-1; D not resolved. V was shortened by 0 bases and J by 0 bases, with 8 bases between the two germline ends. The CDR3 covers 15 residues. CDR1 is MNHEY and CDR2 is SMNVEV in the germline V gene (reference sequence). The CDR3 spells CASSLSNQMNTEAFF. The CDR3 DNA follows: TGTGCCAGCAGTTTATCGAACCAGATGAACACTGAAGCTTTCTTT.

The V call is TRBV28, the J call TRBJ1-6; D might be TRBD1 (6 bases). Germline CDR1 is MDHEN and CDR2 is SYDVKM. CDR3 length: 13 amino acids. V was cut by 4 bases and J by 9 bases, with 10 bases left in between. The CDR3 loop reads CASSSGAGSPLHF. DNA for the CDR3: TGTGCCAGCAGTTCGGGGGCGGGTTCACCCCTCCACTTT.

This clone was counted many times. The chain carries TRBV12-3 or TRBV12-4 and TRBJ1-5; D gene unclear. CDR3 length: 14 amino acids. Trimming removed 1 base from V and 4 bases from J, with 8 bases in between. This CDR3 reads CASSLVEGNQPQHF. DNA for the CDR3: TGTGCCAGCAGTTTAGTGGAAGGTAATCAGCCCCAGCATTTT.

Judged by abundance, this clone is medium-sized. The V gene is TRBV20-1, the J gene TRBJ1-6; 10 nucleotides align to TRBD1. The CDR3 contains 16 residues. Germline CDR1 reads DFQATT; CDR2 reads SNEGSKA (reference sequence). Trimming took 1 base from V and 9 from J; bases not matched to a gene: 9. The CDR3 DNA follows: TGCAGTGCTAGAGGGACAGGGGGTTCAGAAATTTCACCCCTCCACTTT. Translation gives CSARGTGGSEISPLHF.